What follows are 16 T cell receptor beta chains derived from one specimen sequenced in a study of a mutant IDH1 vaccine in newly diagnosed glioma. Their cognate antigens are unknown. Indicated time point: week 35, safety follow-up. Alongside topical imiquimod, each dose of vaccine comprised 300 ug of mutant IDH1 20-mer peptide. TCRdb's table, derived via immunoSEQ multiplex PCR, lists solely in-frame clones and lacks some. The sample carries 60,000 or so clones, around 84% recorded once. Source: PBMCs, taken from a glioma patient whose treatment included an IDH1 peptide vaccine. The receptors here all came from a man in his thirties or forties with glioma.

J is TRBJ2-7 and V is TRBV5-1; D may be TRBD1 or TRBD2 (7 bases each). The CDR3 is 14 amino acids. Germline CDR1 is SGHRS and CDR2 is YFSETQ. V lost 5 bases, J lost 4 bases, and 16 bases lay in between. The CDR3 DNA is TGCGCCAGCAGACCTAGACAGGGAGGGTACGAGCAGTACTTC. This codes for CASRPRQGGYEQYF.

The rearrangement links TRBV18 to TRBJ1-4, with 7 bases lining up with TRBD1. CDR3 length: 12 amino acids. The V and J ends lost 5 bases and 8 bases, in that order; junction bases with no gene match: 2. The germline gives CDR1 KGHSH, CDR2 LQKENI. CDR3 nucleotide sequence: TGTGCCAGCTCAGAGGACAGGGAAAAACTGTTTTTT. This encodes CASSEDREKLFF.

This chain uses TRBV15 with TRBJ1-6; D might be TRBD1 (6 bases). The CDR3 covers 16 residues. CDR1 is LNHNV and CDR2 is YYDKDF in the germline V gene (reference sequence). Trimming left V 1 base short and J 10 bases short, with 17 bases between. The CDR3 loop reads CATSRARRGSGSPLHF. The CDR3, as DNA: TGTGCCACCAGCAGAGCCAGGAGGGGGAGTGGATCACCCCTCCACTTT.

This clone was counted a few times. Germline is not matched at one junction end, which may reflect a read error. The chain is built from TRBV6-6 and TRBJ2-2; D is unresolved. CDR3 length equals 11 residues. Germline CDR1 is MNHNY and CDR2 is SVGAGI (reference sequence). CDR3 coding DNA: TGTGCCAGCACTTACACCGGGGAGCTGTTTTTT. As protein: CASTYTGELFF.

The chain joins TRBV7-9 to TRBJ2-7; D gene unclear. The CDR3 extends over 14 amino acids. Germline assignment: CDR1 SEHNR and CDR2 FQNEAQ (reference sequence). The V and J ends lost 5 bases and 6 bases respectively, with 17 bases between them. The CDR3 DNA is TGTGCCAGCAGCCGTGACTTAATTTGGGTCGAGCAGTACTTC. It is translated as CASSRDLIWVEQYF.

This clone showed up just once. V gene TRBV30 combines with J gene TRBJ2-7, with D unresolved. From germline, CDR1 is GTSNPN and CDR2 SVGIG (reference sequence). Trimming cost V 3 bases and J 0 bases, with 12 bases left between them. The CDR3 contains 14 residues. The CDR3 protein is CAWRSVPSSYEQYF. As DNA, the CDR3 is TGTGCCTGGAGGTCGGTTCCGAGCTCCTACGAGCAGTACTTC.

The chain recombines TRBV20-1 with TRBJ2-1; either TRBD1 or TRBD2 may supply D (6 bases each). V lost 3 bases and J lost 8, with 8 bases in between. The CDR3 has 11 amino acids. Germline V gene sequence: CDR1 DFQATT, CDR2 SNEGSKA (reference sequence). The DNA of the CDR3 is TGCAGTGCTAGGAGGGGGGATGAGCAGTTCTTC. It codes for CSARRGDEQFF.

J is TRBJ2-3 and V is TRBV5-1; 7 bases are shared with TRBD2. J gave up 4 bases and V 3 bases, and 11 bases lay outside the gene matches. The germline CDR1 and CDR2 sequences are SGHRS and YFSETQ. The CDR3 has 16 residues. Here the CDR3 DNA reads TGCGCCAGCAGCTCCCCGGGGAGGGCTTGGTCAGATACGCAGTATTTT. Its translation: CASSSPGRAWSDTQYF.

This sequence joins TRBV11-2 and TRBJ2-5; D gene unclear. Germline lookup yields CDR1 SGHAT and CDR2 FQNNGV. This CDR3 region has 14 residues. Trimming left V 5 bases short and J 2 bases short, with 12 bases between. The CDR3 DNA is TGTGCCAGCAGCCGGCAGAGGCAGCAAGAGACCCAGTACTTC. Amino acids: CASSRQRQQETQYF. The full variable domain, completed using reference TRBV11-2 and TRBJ2-5, is EAGVAQSPRYKIIEKRQSVAFWCNPISGHATLYWYQQILGQGPKLLIQFQNNGVVDDSQLPKDRFSAERLKGVDSTLKIQPAKLEDSAVYLCASSRQRQQETQYFGPGTRLLVL.

The V and J genes are TRBV14 and TRBJ2-1; 10 bases line up with TRBD2. The CDR3 extends over 17 amino acids. The junction had 6 bases not matched to a gene; V was cut back by 2 bases and J by 2 bases. Germline CDR1 SGHDN, CDR2 FVKESK. The CDR3 region is CASSQRLLAGPYNEQFF. CDR3 in DNA: TGTGCCAGCAGCCAACGATTACTAGCGGGGCCCTACAATGAGCAGTTCTTC.

The V and J genes are TRBV5-6 and TRBJ1-2; 7 bases are a match to TRBD1. This CDR3 contains 12 residues. Trimming removed 8 bases from V and 2 bases from J; junction bases left unmatched: 3. The V gene's germline CDR1 is SGHDT and CDR2 YYEEEE. This chain's CDR3 is CASKGQNYGYTF. The CDR3 DNA reads as TGTGCCAGTAAGGGACAGAACTATGGCTACACCTTC.

V and J are TRBV12-5 and TRBJ1-1, with 9 positions matching TRBD1. Germline V gene data show CDR1 as LGHNT and CDR2 as FRNRAP. This CDR3 region has 14 residues. With 7 bases clipped from V and 3 bases from J, the junction kept 6 bases outside the gene matches. The CDR3, as DNA: TGTGCTAGTGCCCCACAGGGGGCGGACACTGAAGCTTTCTTT. Translated, it gives CASAPQGADTEAFF. Full variable domain (missing parts from reference TRBV12-5 and TRBJ1-1): DARVTQTPRHKVTEMGQEVTMRCQPILGHNTVFWYRQTMMQGLELLAYFRNRAPLDDSGMPKDRFSAEMPDATLATLKIQPSEPRDSAVYFCASAPQGADTEAFFGQGTRLTVV.

V gene TRBV6-1 combines with J gene TRBJ2-5; D remains ambiguous. Germline CDR1 MNHNS, CDR2 SASEGT. V gave up 4 bases and J gave up 5 bases, with 17 bases separating them. This CDR3 has 15 amino acids. The CDR3 sequence: CASSAQLGFSETQYF. The CDR3 DNA is TGTGCCAGCAGTGCCCAGCTAGGATTTTCGGAGACCCAGTACTTC.

J is TRBJ1-2 and V is TRBV6-5; no clear D. The germline V gene encodes CDR1 MNHEY and CDR2 SVGAGI. CDR3 length equals 13 residues. Deletions cut 4 bases from V and 6 bases from J, with 12 bases between. The DNA of the CDR3 is TGTGCCAGCAGTTCCAGGTATTTGGATGGCTACACCTTC. Its protein product is CASSSRYLDGYTF.

CDR3 in DNA: TGTGCCAGCAGGACAGACAGGGGCACAGATACGCAGTATTTT. Encoded protein: CASRTDRGTDTQYF. The chain couples TRBV6-5 to TRBJ2-3; 7 positions agree with TRBD1. CDR1 MNHEY and CDR2 SVGAGI come from the germline V gene. This CDR3 comprises 14 residues. V lost 6 bases to trimming and J lost 1 base; unmatched junction nucleotides: 4.

V gene TRBV6-1 combines with J gene TRBJ2-7; D is perhaps TRBD1 (6 bases). The CDR3 covers 13 residues. V lost 4 bases and J lost 2, with 9 bases in between. Germline CDR1 reads MNHNS; CDR2 reads SASEGT. In DNA form, the CDR3 reads TGTGCCAGCAGTGGGACAGCAGCCTACGAGCAGTACTTC. It is translated as CASSGTAAYEQYF.